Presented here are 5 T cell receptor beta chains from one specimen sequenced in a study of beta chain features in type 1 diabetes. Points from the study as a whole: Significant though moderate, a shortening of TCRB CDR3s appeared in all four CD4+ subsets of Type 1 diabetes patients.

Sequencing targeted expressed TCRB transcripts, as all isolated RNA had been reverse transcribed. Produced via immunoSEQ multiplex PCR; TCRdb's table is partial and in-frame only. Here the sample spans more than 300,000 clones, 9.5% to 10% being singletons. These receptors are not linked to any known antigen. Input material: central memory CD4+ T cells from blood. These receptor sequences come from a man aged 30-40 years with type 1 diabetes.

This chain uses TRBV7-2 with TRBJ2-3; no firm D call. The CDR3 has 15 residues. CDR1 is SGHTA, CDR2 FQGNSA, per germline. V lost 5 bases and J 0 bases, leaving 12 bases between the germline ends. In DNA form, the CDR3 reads TGTGCCAGCAGCCAAGGGCCAGATAGCACAGATACGCAGTATTTT. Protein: CASSQGPDSTDTQYF.

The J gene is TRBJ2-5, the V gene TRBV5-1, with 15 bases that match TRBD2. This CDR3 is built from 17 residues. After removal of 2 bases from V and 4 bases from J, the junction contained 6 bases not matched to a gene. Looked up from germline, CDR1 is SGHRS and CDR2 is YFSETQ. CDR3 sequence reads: CASSFGLAGGPGETQYF. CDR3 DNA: TGCGCCAGCAGCTTCGGACTAGCGGGAGGGCCGGGAGAGACCCAGTACTTC.

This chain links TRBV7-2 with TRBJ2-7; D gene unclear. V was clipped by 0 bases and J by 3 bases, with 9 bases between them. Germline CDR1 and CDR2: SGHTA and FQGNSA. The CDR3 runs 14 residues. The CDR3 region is CASSLASPGYEQYF. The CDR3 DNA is TGTGCCAGCAGCTTAGCTTCCCCCGGCTACGAGCAGTACTTC. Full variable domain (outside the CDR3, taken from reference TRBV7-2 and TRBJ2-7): GAGVSQSPSNKVTEKGKDVELRCDPISGHTALYWYRQSLGQGLEFLIYFQGNSAPDKSGLPSDRFSAERTGGSVSTLTIQRTQQEDSAVYLCASSLASPGYEQYFGPGTRLTVT.

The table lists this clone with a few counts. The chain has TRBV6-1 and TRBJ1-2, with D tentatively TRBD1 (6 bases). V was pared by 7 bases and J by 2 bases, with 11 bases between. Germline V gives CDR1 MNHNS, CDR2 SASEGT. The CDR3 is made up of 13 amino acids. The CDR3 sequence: CASTPDRNYGYTF. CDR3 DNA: TGTGCCAGCACTCCCGACAGGAACTATGGCTACACCTTC.

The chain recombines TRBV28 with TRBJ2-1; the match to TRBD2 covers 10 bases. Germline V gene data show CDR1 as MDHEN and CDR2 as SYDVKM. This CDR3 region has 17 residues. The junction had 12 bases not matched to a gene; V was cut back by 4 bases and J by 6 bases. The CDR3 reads CASSSTQPSGSGNEQFF. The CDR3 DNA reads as TGTGCCAGCAGTTCCACCCAACCTAGCGGGAGTGGCAATGAGCAGTTCTTC.